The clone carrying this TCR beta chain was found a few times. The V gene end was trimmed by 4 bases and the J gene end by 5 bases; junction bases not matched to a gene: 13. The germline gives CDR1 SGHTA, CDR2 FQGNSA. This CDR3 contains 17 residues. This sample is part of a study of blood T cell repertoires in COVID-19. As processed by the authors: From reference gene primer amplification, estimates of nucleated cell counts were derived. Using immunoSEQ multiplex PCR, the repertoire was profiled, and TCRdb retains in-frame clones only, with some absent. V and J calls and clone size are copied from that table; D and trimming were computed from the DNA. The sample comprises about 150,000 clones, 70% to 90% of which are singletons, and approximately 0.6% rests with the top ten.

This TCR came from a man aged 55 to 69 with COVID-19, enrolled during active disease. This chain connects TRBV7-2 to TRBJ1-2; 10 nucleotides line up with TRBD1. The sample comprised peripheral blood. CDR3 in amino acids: CASSSSASPGQGYGYTF. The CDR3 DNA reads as TGTGCCAGCAGCTCTTCGGCCAGTCCGGGACAGGGGTATGGCTACACCTTC.